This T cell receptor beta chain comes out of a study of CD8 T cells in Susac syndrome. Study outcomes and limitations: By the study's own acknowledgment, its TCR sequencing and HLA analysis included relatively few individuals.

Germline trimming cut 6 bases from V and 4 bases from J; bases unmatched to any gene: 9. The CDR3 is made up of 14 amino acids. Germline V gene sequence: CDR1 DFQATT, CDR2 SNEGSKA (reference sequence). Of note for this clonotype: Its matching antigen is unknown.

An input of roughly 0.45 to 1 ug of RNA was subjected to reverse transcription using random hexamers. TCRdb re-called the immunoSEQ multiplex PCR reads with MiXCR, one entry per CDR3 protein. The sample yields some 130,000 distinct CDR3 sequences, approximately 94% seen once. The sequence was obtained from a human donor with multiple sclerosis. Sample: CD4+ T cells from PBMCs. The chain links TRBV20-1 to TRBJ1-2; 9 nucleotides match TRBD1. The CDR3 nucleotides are TGCAGTGCACCACAGGGGGCCCTTAGCTATGGCTACACCTTC. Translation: CSAPQGALSYGYTF.